The 5 T cell receptor beta chains given below trace back to one sample, sequenced in a study of CD8 T cells in Susac syndrome. After extraction with the RNeasy kit, about 0.5 to 1 ug of the RNA was reverse transcribed using random hexamers. Using its own MiXCR run on the immunoSEQ multiplex PCR reads, TCRdb lists one record per CDR3 protein. The data show some 450,000 distinct CDR3 sequences, roughly 85% seen once. Sequencing was performed on CD8+ T cells from PBMCs. Source of these receptors: a human donor with multiple sclerosis.

CDR3 sequence: CSAGQGAREKLFF. The CDR3 DNA follows: TGCAGCGCCGGACAGGGGGCGCGGGAAAAACTGTTTTTT. V and J are TRBV29-1 and TRBJ1-4; 11 bases are shared with TRBD1. Trimming removed 7 bases from V and 8 bases from J; junction bases left unmatched: 6. Looked up from germline, CDR1 is SQVTM and CDR2 is ANQGSEA. CDR3 length: 13 amino acids.

The V and J genes are TRBV27 and TRBJ2-7; D not certain. The V end was cut by 5 bases, the J end by 4 bases, with 12 bases between. Germline values: CDR1 MNHEY, CDR2 SMNVEV (reference sequence). There are 13 residues in the CDR3. CDR3 sequence (DNA): TGTGCCAGCAGTCTACAGAGTTCTTACGAGCAGTACTTC. Translated, it gives CASSLQSSYEQYF.

The chain recombines TRBV5-4 with TRBJ1-1, with D tentatively TRBD1 (6 bases). The V end lost 4 bases, the J end lost 7 bases, and 14 bases lay between the germline ends. The CDR3 length is 13 residues. The germline V gene encodes CDR1 SGHNT and CDR2 YYREEE (reference sequence). In DNA form, the CDR3 reads TGTGCCAGCAGCGAGAAGGGGGACGGTGAAGCTTTCTTT. Its translation: CASSEKGDGEAFF.

J is TRBJ1-1 and V is TRBV20-1, with D perhaps TRBD1 (5 bases). The CDR3 covers 13 residues. V dropped 5 bases and J dropped 2 bases, with 12 bases sitting between them. Germline V gene data show CDR1 as DFQATT and CDR2 as SNEGSKA (reference sequence). The CDR3 DNA is TGCAGTGCTGGGGGGTTGCTTAACACTGAAGCTTTCTTT. Residues: CSAGGLLNTEAFF.

This sequence joins TRBV30 and TRBJ1-2, with D uncertain. The CDR3 loop spans 12 amino acids. V was clipped by 2 bases and J by 8 bases, with 12 bases between them. Germline CDR1 reads GTSNPN; CDR2 reads SVGIG (reference sequence). The DNA of the CDR3 is TGTGCCTGGAGTCCGACTCTGAGGGGCTACACCTTC. This encodes CAWSPTLRGYTF. The full variable domain, with the rest looked up from reference TRBV30 and TRBJ1-2, is SQTIHQWPATLVQPVGSPLSLECTVEGTSNPNLYWYRQAAGRGLQLLFYSVGIGQISSEVPQNLSASRPQDRQFILSSKKLLLSDSGFYLCAWSPTLRGYTFGSGTRLTVV.